The next 28 T cell receptor beta chains were all read from a single sample in a study of blood T cell repertoires in COVID-19. Here immunoSEQ multiplex PCR was the method, and the copy in TCRdb shows in-frame clones only, minus some. There are some 260,000 clones in the sample; about 88% occur only once, and under 5% lies in the top ten. Sequenced input: PBMCs or T cells enriched from blood (not recorded which). The source of these receptors is a man aged 25 to 40 with acute COVID-19.

The V call is TRBV28, the J call TRBJ1-3; maybe TRBD1 (5 bases). The length of the CDR3 is 15 residues. The V end was cut by 5 bases, the J end by 4 bases, with 15 bases between. Germline-derived CDR1 and CDR2 are MDHEN and SYDVKM. The CDR3 sequence: CASSEQDPGGNTIYF. The CDR3 nucleotides read TGTGCCAGCAGTGAACAGGACCCTGGCGGAAACACCATATATTTT.

The chain employs TRBV4-1 and TRBJ1-5; D ambiguous. The CDR3 extends over 13 amino acids. Germline V gene lookup returns CDR1 MGHRA and CDR2 YSYEKL. Trimming shortened V by 0 bases and J by 11 bases, and 11 bases separated the two germline ends. The CDR3 loop is CASSQEGRWAQHF. The CDR3, as DNA: TGCGCCAGCAGCCAAGAAGGGAGATGGGCCCAGCATTTT.

The V call is TRBV2, the J call TRBJ1-4; 7 bases fit TRBD1. This CDR3 has 16 residues. Germline V gene data show CDR1 as SNHLY and CDR2 as FYNNEI. Germline trimming cut 0 bases from V and 8 bases from J; bases unmatched to any gene: 9. Here the CDR3 reads CASSEAKGGSREKLFF. CDR3 coding DNA: TGTGCCAGCAGTGAAGCGAAAGGGGGCTCTCGAGAAAAACTGTTTTTT. Looking up the rest from reference TRBV2 and TRBJ1-4 gives the full variable domain: EPEVTQTPSHQVTQMGQEVILRCVPISNHLYFYWYRQILGQKVEFLVSFYNNEISEKSEIFDDQFSVERPDGSNFTLKIRSTKLEDSAMYFCASSEAKGGSREKLFFGSGTQLSVL.

The chain uses TRBV11-3 and TRBJ1-5; 7 bases are a match to TRBD1. This CDR3 is 15 amino acids long. After removal of 2 bases from V and 1 base from J, the junction contained 2 bases not matched to a gene. CDR1 SGHNT and CDR2 YENEEA come from the germline V gene. The CDR3 sequence: CASSLTGVSNQPQHF. Written as DNA, the CDR3 is TGTGCCAGCAGCTTAACAGGGGTGAGCAATCAGCCCCAGCATTTT.

This clone was detected a few times. The V call is TRBV19, the J call TRBJ1-2; D is unresolved. Germline V lookup: CDR1 LNHDA, CDR2 SQIVND (reference sequence). Trimming left V 4 bases short and J 1 base short, with 10 bases between. CDR3 length equals 14 residues. The CDR3 DNA follows: TGTGCCAGTAGTACAGCGCTCTTTAACTATGGCTACACCTTC. Its translation is CASSTALFNYGYTF.

The table lists this clone with a count of one. This chain uses TRBV25-1 with TRBJ1-2, with D perhaps matching TRBD1 (5 bases). In germline, CDR1 is MGHDK, CDR2 SYGVNS. V was cut by 6 bases and J by 3 bases, with 17 bases left in between. The CDR3 runs to 15 residues. The CDR3 DNA follows: TGTGCCAGCAGCCGCGACGGGGGGAGAGACTATGGCTACACCTTC. This encodes CASSRDGGRDYGYTF.

The rearrangement uses TRBV14 and TRBJ2-2; TRBD2 agrees at 7 bases. The CDR3 is 18 residues long. With 4 bases clipped from V and 0 bases from J, the junction kept 11 bases outside the gene matches. The germline CDR1 and CDR2 sequences are SGHDN and FVKESK. CDR3 region: CASSRAGRGRANTGELFF. As DNA, the CDR3 is TGTGCCAGCAGCCGGGCCGGGCGGGGGAGAGCGAACACCGGGGAGCTGTTTTTT.

This clone was seen only once. The V and J genes are TRBV5-4 and TRBJ1-2, with D possibly TRBD1 on 5 matching bases. Germline assignment: CDR1 SGHNT and CDR2 YYREEE (reference sequence). The CDR3 has 16 amino acids. V was clipped by 0 bases and J by 0 bases, with 12 bases between them. CDR3 sequence (DNA): TGTGCCAGCAGCTTGGAACAGGCCCGAGCTAACTATGGCTACACCTTC. Translation gives CASSLEQARANYGYTF.

In its sample, this clone was seen once. J is TRBJ1-4 and V is TRBV3-1 (or the pseudogene TRBV3-2); 7 bases align to TRBD1. CDR1 is LGHDT, CDR2 YNNKEL, per germline (reference sequence). The V gene end was trimmed by 6 bases and the J gene end by 8 bases; junction bases not matched to a gene: 12. This CDR3 contains 15 residues. The CDR3 DNA reads TGTGCCAGCAGGCCAAGTACGACAGGGAGGGAAAAACTGTTTTTT. Its protein product is CASRPSTTGREKLFF.

This clone was detected only once. This chain uses TRBV19 with TRBJ1-4; 8 bases fit TRBD1. The CDR3 loop spans 13 amino acids. Germline V gives CDR1 LNHDA, CDR2 SQIVND (reference sequence). V was pared by 7 bases and J by 7 bases, with 5 bases of the junction left unmatched. The CDR3 is CASNTGGGEKLFF. As DNA, the CDR3 is TGTGCCAGTAACACAGGGGGTGGTGAAAAACTGTTTTTT.

This clone has just a few counts. The same CDR3 is also encoded by other DNA sequences in this sample. The chain uses TRBV24-1 and TRBJ2-1; 9 positions agree with TRBD1. The length of the CDR3 is 13 residues. J gave up 7 bases and V 9 bases, and 6 bases lay outside the gene matches. CDR1 KGHDR and CDR2 SFDVKD come from the germline V gene. CDR3: CATRGQGFNEQFF. Written as DNA, the CDR3 is TGTGCCACCCGGGGACAGGGCTTTAATGAGCAGTTCTTC.

This clone turned up a few times. CDR3 nucleotide sequence: TGTGCCAGCAGTTCGGCTGGAAACACCATATATTTT. Its translation is CASSSAGNTIYF. The V call is TRBV6-5, the J call TRBJ1-3; D remains unclear. The CDR3 has 12 amino acids. Trimming took off 4 bases at V and 2 bases at J, with 3 bases between the two ends. The germline V gene encodes CDR1 MNHEY and CDR2 SVGAGI.

The chain has TRBV9 and TRBJ1-6, with D possibly matching TRBD1 (6 bases). This CDR3 contains 16 residues. V lost 2 bases to trimming and J lost 5 bases, with 14 bases between them. Germline V gene data show CDR1 as SGDLS and CDR2 as YYNGEE. The CDR3 region has the DNA TGTGCCAGCAGCGTGTCGGACAGCAGGAATAATTCACCCCTCCACTTT. As protein: CASSVSDSRNNSPLHF.

The rearrangement uses TRBV7-2 and TRBJ1-5; 12 nucleotides line up with TRBD1. Germline-derived CDR1 and CDR2 are SGHTA and FQGNSA. CDR3 size: 15 residues. V shed 6 bases, J shed 5 bases, and the junction held 5 bases outside the gene matches. This chain's CDR3 is CASRTGTGGYQPQHF. DNA of the CDR3: TGTGCCAGCAGGACCGGGACAGGGGGCTATCAGCCCCAGCATTTT.

Worth noting for this clone: A read error may account for a junction end that differs from germline. The gene calls are TRBV5-1 and TRBJ2-1; TRBD1 might be the D (6 bases). The CDR3 is 14 amino acids. Looked up from germline, CDR1 is SGHRS and CDR2 is YFSETQ. CDR3 protein: CASSSQGNYNEQFF. CDR3 DNA: TGTGCCAGCAGCTCCCAGGGGAACTACAATGAGCAGTTCTTC.

The chain links TRBV28 to TRBJ2-7; 7 bases are a match to TRBD1. Germline V gene lookup returns CDR1 MDHEN and CDR2 SYDVKM. The CDR3 consists of 14 residues. Trimming took 6 bases from V and 2 from J; bases not matched to a gene: 7. CDR3 residues: CASRLIGTAYEQYV. The CDR3 DNA is TGTGCCAGCAGACTCATTGGGACAGCCTACGAGCAGTACGTC.

The chain is built from TRBV6-5 and TRBJ1-1; TRBD1 is a possible D gene (5 bases). Germline V lookup: CDR1 MNHEY, CDR2 SVGAGI. The CDR3 is 16 amino acids. Trimming removed 0 bases from V and 6 bases from J, with 17 bases in between. The CDR3 spells CASSYSGGSGSAEAFF. Here the CDR3 DNA reads TGTGCCAGCAGTTACTCGGGGGGTTCGGGTAGCGCTGAAGCTTTCTTT.

This clone has only one observation. V usage is TRBV19 and J usage is TRBJ2-1, with TRBD2 matching over 9 bases. The CDR3 is 18 amino acids. Germline V lookup: CDR1 LNHDA, CDR2 SQIVND (reference sequence). The trim removed 4 bases at V and 2 bases at J, leaving 12 bases unmatched. CDR3 bases: TGTGCCAGTAGTAACCCACGGGGTAGCGGGAGACCCTACAATGAGCAGTTCTTC. Translation: CASSNPRGSGRPYNEQFF.

The chain combines TRBV9 with TRBJ1-4; 8 bases line up with TRBD1. The CDR3 has 17 residues. Germline V CDR1 and CDR2: SGDLS, YYNGEE. J was trimmed by 6 bases and V by 3 bases; bases with no gene match: 13. CDR3: CASSARTGWVSDEKLFF. Written as DNA, the CDR3 is TGTGCCAGCAGCGCTAGGACAGGGTGGGTAAGCGATGAAAAACTGTTTTTT. Complete variable domain (other parts from reference TRBV9 and TRBJ1-4): DSGVTQTPKHLITATGQRVTLRCSPRSGDLSVYWYQQSLDQGLQFLIQYYNGEERAKGNILERFSAQQFPDLHSELNLSSLELGDSALYFCASSARTGWVSDEKLFFGSGTQLSVL.

The count of this clone is one. The chain couples TRBV14 to TRBJ2-3, with unresolved D. Trimming took off 5 bases at V and 0 bases at J, with 9 bases between the two ends. The CDR3 is made up of 14 amino acids. Germline CDR1 SGHDN, CDR2 FVKESK. The CDR3 nucleotides are TGTGCCAGCAGCGGCACGCCAAGCACAGATACGCAGTATTTT. As protein: CASSGTPSTDTQYF.

The chain is built from TRBV5-1 and TRBJ2-7; TRBD1 matches 8 bases. Germline CDR1 SGHRS, CDR2 YFSETQ. The V gene end was trimmed by 4 bases and the J gene end by 0 bases; junction bases not matched to a gene: 6. The length of the CDR3 is 15 residues. CDR3 loop: CASSLTGASSYEQYV. In nucleotides, the CDR3 is TGCGCCAGCAGCCTGACAGGGGCCAGCTCCTACGAGCAGTACGTC.

About this clone itself: Germline and junction disagree at one end, which may indicate a read error. V and J are TRBV5-1 and TRBJ1-2; 10 positions match TRBD1. The CDR3 spans 14 residues. Germline V gene lookup returns CDR1 SGHRS and CDR2 YFSETQ. CDR3 amino acids: CASSLRTGGYGYTF. The CDR3, as DNA: TGTGCCAGCAGCCTTAGGACAGGGGGCTATGGCTACACCTTC.

The chain links TRBV7-8 to TRBJ1-6; TRBD1 matches 7 bases. The germline CDR1 and CDR2 sequences are SGHVS and FQNEAQ. CDR3 length: 17 residues. The ends lost 4 bases at V and 5 bases at J; junction bases unmatched: 11. In DNA form, the CDR3 reads TGTGCCAGCAGCTCCTCTCGGAACAGGGGAAATAATTCACCCCTCCACTTT. As protein: CASSSSRNRGNNSPLHF.

The rearrangement joins TRBV10-1 to TRBJ2-6; 7 bases align to TRBD2. CDR3 length equals 19 residues. J gave up 0 bases and V 9 bases, and 17 bases lay outside the gene matches. Germline V gene data show CDR1 as WNHNN and CDR2 as SYGVQD (reference sequence). In DNA, the CDR3 is TGCGCCAGGAGAGGGTGGGTAGCTAGCGGTGTCTCTGGGGCCAACGTCCTGACTTTC. Encoded protein: CARRGWVASGVSGANVLTF.

A word on this clone: A junction end diverges from the germline sequence, so it may reflect a read error. V gene TRBV5-1 combines with J gene TRBJ2-5; no firm D call. Germline CDR1 reads SGHRS; CDR2 reads YFSETQ. CDR3 length equals 14 residues. The DNA for the CDR3 is TGTGCCAGCAGCTTGGAGAGGCCACAAGAGACCCAGTACTTC. Encoded protein: CASSLERPQETQYF. The full variable domain, completed using reference TRBV5-1 and TRBJ2-5, is KAGVTQTPRYLIKTRGQQVTLSCSPISGHRSVSWYQQTPGQGLQFLFEYFSETQRNKGNFPGRFSGRQFSNSRSEMNVSTLELGDSALYLCASSLERPQETQYFGPGTRLLVL.

The CDR3 protein is CASSLGGLEQFF. DNA of the CDR3: TGTGCCAGCAGCTTAGGAGGTCTTGAGCAGTTCTTC. This sequence joins TRBV11-2 and TRBJ2-1; the D is unclear. This CDR3 is built from 12 residues. The V end was cut by 1 base, the J end by 9 bases, with 7 bases between. Germline CDR1 is SGHAT and CDR2 is FQNNGV.

The V call is TRBV6-5, the J call TRBJ2-1; 10 nucleotides align to TRBD2. Germline V gene data show CDR1 as MNHEY and CDR2 as SVGAGI. The CDR3 covers 13 residues. V was pared by 7 bases and J by 12 bases, with 9 bases of the junction left unmatched. The CDR3 nucleotides are TGTGCCAGCAAGAGCCCCGGGACTAGCGCGCAGTTCTTC. Its protein is CASKSPGTSAQFF.

The chain combines TRBV5-4 with TRBJ1-2, with D tentatively TRBD1 (6 bases). CDR3 length equals 16 residues. Trimming took off 4 bases at V and 2 bases at J, with 18 bases between the two ends. CDR1 and CDR2 (germline): SGHNT, YYREEE (reference sequence). CDR3 amino acids: CASSDATTGLNYGYTF. Here the CDR3 DNA reads TGTGCCAGCAGCGATGCCACTACAGGGTTGAACTATGGCTACACCTTC.